This T cell receptor beta chain was observed in a study of T cells in Graves' hyperthyroidism and ophthalmopathy. This clonotype occurred a few times. RNA transcripts provided the source from which TCR beta CDR3 regions were amplified. HTBI primers were used for first-round RT-PCR of the TCR CDR3. TCRdb called the multiplex PCR reads again in MiXCR, with one record for every CDR3 protein. The sample shows about 610,000 distinct CDR3 sequences, around 16% of them seen only once. The CDR3 spans 16 residues. Germline CDR1 reads LGHNA; CDR2 reads YNFKEQ. V was clipped by 0 bases and J by 7 bases; unmatched bases: 7.

The chain combines TRBV4-2 with TRBJ2-4; 9 bases fit TRBD1. This TCR came from a woman in her forties with Graves' ophthalmopathy. The source material was blood. CDR3 amino acids: CASSQDSRDRVNIQYF. In DNA, the CDR3 is TGTGCCAGCAGCCAAGATTCCCGGGACAGGGTGAACATTCAGTACTTC.